Described below is a single TCR beta chain sequence and its context. The target of this receptor is not known. No much larger clone exists at a distance of one base, and base qualities are not known. Relative to germline, V is 5 bases shorter and J is 2 bases shorter, with 9 bases between their ends. The CDR3 goes from the cysteine to the phenylalanine over 13 residues. Solely the CDR3 DNA is kept, with 39 bases framed from the first base. Taken from the germline V gene (reference sequence), the CDR1 and CDR2 loops are GTSNPN and SVGIG. This entry is derived from a study of beta chain features in type 1 diabetes (dated by TCRdb to 2016 to 2018). Describing the broader study: Patients and healthy donors did not differ in mean age, gender distribution, total cell number or subset yield. A total of roughly 100 million sorted cells were examined across all samples, and a strong correlation was observed between cell number per subset and RNA yield. In the study, TCRB repertoires of sorted circulating CD4+ T cell subsets from recently diagnosed type 1 diabetes patients were compared with those of matched healthy donors. Regulatory and stem cell-like memory subsets were isolated from only 8 patients and about 8 healthy donors, whereas naive and central memory subsets came from all 28 donors.

General conclusions and limits of the study: Naive, central memory and regulatory TCRB repertoires appeared to be more similar among patients than among healthy donors. Sequencing cDNA rather than genomic DNA could over-represent highly expressing activated cells, although activation and CD3 levels did not differ between groups. At VDJ recombination sites, patients with type 1 diabetes made fewer insertions and deleted more nucleotides, a pattern implying thymic rearrangement abnormalities. Only small numbers of individuals were included in the HLA sub-analyses, which left unresolved whether HLA type had any influence on TCRB rearrangement. In all four CD4+ subsets, TCRB CDR3 length was moderately but significantly shorter in type 1 diabetes patients. Shorter templates might have been favored by PCR, but patient and control samples were amplified and corrected together, so both groups would have been affected equally by any skew.

Each donor gave one peripheral blood draw, averaging approximately 110 mL, which was collected into heparinised tubes. A BD FACSAria II was used to sort naive, central memory, regulatory and stem cell-like memory CD4+ T cells with a panel that included CD45RO, CCR7, CD25, CD127, CD95 and CD27. Purity was above 98% for every sorted population. PBMCs were isolated right away by Lymphoprep density gradient centrifugation and were stained directly, without culture. To minimize batch effects, samples were stained and sorted in pairs, one healthy donor with one patient per experiment. The entire amount of isolated RNA was reverse transcribed using the High Capacity cDNA Reverse Transcription Kit, so the sequenced TCRB transcripts were expressed ones. Naive, central memory and regulatory T cell samples underwent deep immunoSEQ sequencing, averaging approximately 3.5 million total reads per sample. After sorted cells were lysed in RLT buffer, RNA was extracted with DNase-treated RNeasy Micro or Mini kits, with the choice depending on cell number. Each cell subset was processed on its own to prevent cross-contamination, while patient and healthy donor samples were processed together. The immunoSEQ multiplex PCR was used to amplify TCRB sequences from cDNA, yielding 87-bp fragments that span the CDR3 region. The amplicons were sequenced using the Illumina HiSeq platform. On the study's bioinformatics: Synthetic template baselines were used to correct PCR bias computationally, reads within Hamming distance 2 were collapsed, and singletons that could not be merged were discarded. Reads were aligned against IMGT so that V, D and J genes, CDR3 length and insertions or deletions at six rearrangement sites could be assigned. Within each subset, clonotype counts were normalized to sorted cell number, after which true diversity and Gini coefficients were computed with the tcR R package. Repertoire sharing was quantified using the overlap coefficient calculated on TCRB nucleotide sequences. As a proxy for the pre-selection repertoire, out-of-frame TCRB sequences from naive cells were analyzed. The table was pulled from immuneACCESS by TCRdb, which kept in-frame rearrangements only. Such tables lose some clones; where checked, under half of the loss comes from unresolved V genes, and the rest has no known cause. The V and J calls and clone size were taken over from that table, and D and trimming were inferred from the DNA. Across this sample there are under 300,000 clones, with 16% seen only once. The top ten constitute 0.08% to 0.095% of the sample.

Sequenced input: naive CD4+ T cells from blood. The cell subset or site label, as the study defines it: true naive CD4+ T cells. Recombination joined TRBV30 with TRBJ2-2; the D gene cannot be named for sure. The TCR sequence derives from a man younger than 40 with type 1 diabetes. At the DNA level, the sequence is TGTGCCTGGGGTAATGGCAACACCGGGGAGCTGTTTTTT. This encodes CAWGNGNTGELFF.